This is a list of T cell receptor beta chains from one sample in a study of response to subunit inactivated influenza vaccine. Using its own MiXCR run on the RT-PCR reads, TCRdb lists one record per CDR3 protein. The profile shows around 480,000 distinct CDR3 sequences, approximately 11% of them singletons. The starting material was PBMCs from blood, obtained roughly 48 days after vaccination. Source of these receptors: a man aged 50-60 years who received an inactivated influenza vaccine. The CDR3 runs from the conserved cysteine through the conserved F or W. Each record gives: V gene, clone size, CDR3 length, J gene, D gene, CDR3 DNA, CDR3 protein. The D gene is left open where the match is weak. Size is omitted from some rows. Given values are once, few, many or a class for expanded clones.

V gene: TRBV7-9; clone size: few; CDR3 length: 15; J gene: TRBJ2-3; D gene: .; CDR3 DNA: TGTGCCAGCAGCTTTAACGGAATCAGCACAGATACGCAGTATTTT; CDR3 protein: CASSFNGISTDTQYF
V gene: TRBV4-2; clone size: many; CDR3 length: 18; J gene: TRBJ2-7; D gene: TRBD2; CDR3 DNA: TGTGCCAGCAGCCAAGAGGCCAGTTCATCCGGGAGGGCAGGAGAGCAGTACTTC; CDR3 protein: CASSQEASSSGRAGEQYF
V gene: TRBV4-2; clone size: .; CDR3 length: 16; J gene: TRBJ1-5; D gene: TRBD1; CDR3 DNA: TGTGCCAGCAGCCAAGATGGGACAGGGGGTATTCAGCCCCAGCATTTT; CDR3 protein: CASSQDGTGGIQPQHF
V gene: TRBV10-3; clone size: .; CDR3 length: 17; J gene: TRBJ2-3; D gene: TRBD2; CDR3 DNA: TGTGCCACACGGCGGTTATCGGGACTAGCGGGGACAGATACGCAGTATTTT; CDR3 protein: CATRRLSGLAGTDTQYF
V gene: TRBV20-1; clone size: many; CDR3 length: 15; J gene: TRBJ2-3; D gene: TRBD2; CDR3 DNA: TGCAGTGCTAGGAATAGCGGGGGGCTCACAGATACGCAGTATTTT; CDR3 protein: CSARNSGGLTDTQYF
V gene: TRBV20-1; clone size: .; CDR3 length: 11; J gene: TRBJ1-1; D gene: .; CDR3 DNA: TGCAGTGCTAGCGCCAACACTGAAGCTTTCTTT; CDR3 protein: CSASANTEAFF
V gene: TRBV7-8; clone size: .; CDR3 length: 15; J gene: TRBJ1-1; D gene: TRBD1; CDR3 DNA: TGTGCCAGCAGCCCGGGGACAGGGGGCCACACTGAAGCTTTCTTT; CDR3 protein: CASSPGTGGHTEAFF
V gene: TRBV20-1; clone size: once; CDR3 length: 16; J gene: TRBJ2-5; D gene: TRBD1; CDR3 DNA: TGCAGTGCTAGTGACCCGACCTTCGACAGGGCAGAGACCCAGTACTTC; CDR3 protein: CSASDPTFDRAETQYF
V gene: TRBV5-1; clone size: few; CDR3 length: 13; J gene: TRBJ2-3; D gene: .; CDR3 DNA: TGCGCCAGCAGCTTGCGGCGGGGAGATACGCAGTATTTT; CDR3 protein: CASSLRRGDTQYF
V gene: TRBV7-8; clone size: few; CDR3 length: 15; J gene: TRBJ1-6; D gene: .; CDR3 DNA: TGTGCCAGCAGCTTAGATCCCCTTTATAATTCACCCCTCCACTTT; CDR3 protein: CASSLDPLYNSPLHF
V gene: TRBV5-1; clone size: .; CDR3 length: 16; J gene: TRBJ2-2; D gene: .; CDR3 DNA: TGCGCCAGCAGCTTTGCTAGCGTGAGAAACACCGGGGAGCTGTTTTTT; CDR3 protein: CASSFASVRNTGELFF
V gene: TRBV7-9; clone size: few; CDR3 length: 13; J gene: TRBJ1-1; D gene: TRBD1; CDR3 DNA: TGTGCCAGCGAAGTCCAGGGGGGCACTGAAGCTTTCTTT; CDR3 protein: CASEVQGGTEAFF
V gene: TRBV7-9; clone size: few; CDR3 length: 13; J gene: TRBJ1-4; D gene: .; CDR3 DNA: TGTGCCAGCAGAGGTCGGGCTAATGAAAAACTGTTTTTT; CDR3 protein: CASRGRANEKLFF
V gene: TRBV5-1; clone size: .; CDR3 length: 15; J gene: TRBJ1-4; D gene: .; CDR3 DNA: TGCGCCAGCAGCCTCGACCGTGGATCAGGGGAAAAACTGTTTTTT; CDR3 protein: CASSLDRGSGEKLFF
V gene: TRBV5-1; clone size: many; CDR3 length: 13; J gene: TRBJ2-7; D gene: .; CDR3 DNA: TGCGCCAGCAGCATTAGCGGCTCCTACGAGCAGTACTTC; CDR3 protein: CASSISGSYEQYF
V gene: TRBV27; clone size: few; CDR3 length: 16; J gene: TRBJ2-1; D gene: TRBD2; CDR3 DNA: TGTGCCAGCAGTTCCATGGGCGGGAGCTCCTACAATGAGCAGTTCTTC; CDR3 protein: CASSSMGGSSYNEQFF
V gene: TRBV21-1; clone size: .; CDR3 length: 15; J gene: TRBJ1-5; D gene: .; CDR3 DNA: TGTGCCAGCACCCCCCCAGGGGTCAACAATCAGCCCCAGCATTTT; CDR3 protein: CASTPPGVNNQPQHF
V gene: TRBV12-3/TRBV12-4; clone size: .; CDR3 length: 14; J gene: TRBJ2-1; D gene: .; CDR3 DNA: TGTGCCAGCAGTTCCGGGACCCAGTACAATGAGCAGTTCTTC; CDR3 protein: CASSSGTQYNEQFF
V gene: TRBV11-1; clone size: .; CDR3 length: 14; J gene: TRBJ2-5; D gene: .; CDR3 DNA: TGTGCCAGCAGCTTATCGTACGGGGAAGAGACCCAGTACTTC; CDR3 protein: CASSLSYGEETQYF
V gene: TRBV4-3; clone size: .; CDR3 length: 15; J gene: TRBJ1-4; D gene: .; CDR3 DNA: TGCGCCAGCAGCCAGGAAACTCTTGGACCTGAAAAACTGTTTTTT; CDR3 protein: CASSQETLGPEKLFF
V gene: TRBV3-1; clone size: .; CDR3 length: 15; J gene: TRBJ2-4; D gene: .; CDR3 DNA: TGTGCCAGCAGCCAGGCAGGGGGGTTAGCGAACATTCAGTACTTC; CDR3 protein: CASSQAGGLANIQYF
V gene: TRBV15; clone size: once; CDR3 length: 15; J gene: TRBJ1-5; D gene: .; CDR3 DNA: TGTGCCGCCAGCAGAGCCACAGGGTACACTCAGCCCCAGCATTTT; CDR3 protein: CAASRATGYTQPQHF
V gene: TRBV7-8; clone size: few; CDR3 length: 15; J gene: TRBJ1-1; D gene: .; CDR3 DNA: TGTGCCAGCAGCTTAGCGGTGCGGGGAAGCACTGAAGCTTTCTTT; CDR3 protein: CASSLAVRGSTEAFF
V gene: TRBV20-1; clone size: many; CDR3 length: 15; J gene: TRBJ2-3; D gene: TRBD2; CDR3 DNA: TGCAGTGCTTTAACTAGCGGGAGGGCCCCAGATACGCAGTATTTT; CDR3 protein: CSALTSGRAPDTQYF
V gene: TRBV4-3; clone size: .; CDR3 length: 13; J gene: TRBJ1-3; D gene: .; CDR3 DNA: TGCGCCAGCAGCCAAGAGCGGGGCAACACCATATATTTT; CDR3 protein: CASSQERGNTIYF
V gene: TRBV5-1; clone size: few; CDR3 length: 14; J gene: TRBJ2-1; D gene: .; CDR3 DNA: TGCGCCAGCAGCAAGCGGGTGGGGGTCAATGAGCAGTTCTTC; CDR3 protein: CASSKRVGVNEQFF
V gene: TRBV12-3/TRBV12-4; clone size: few; CDR3 length: 15; J gene: TRBJ1-4; D gene: .; CDR3 DNA: TGTGCCAGCAGTCGAGAGGACACGGGTGTTGAAAAACTGTTTTTT; CDR3 protein: CASSREDTGVEKLFF
V gene: TRBV6-2/TRBV6-3; clone size: few; CDR3 length: 17; J gene: TRBJ2-1; D gene: TRBD2; CDR3 DNA: TGTGCCAGCAGTTACTATAGGACTAGCGGGAAAAGCAATGAGCAGTTCTTC; CDR3 protein: CASSYYRTSGKSNEQFF
V gene: TRBV7-8; clone size: .; CDR3 length: 12; J gene: TRBJ2-1; D gene: .; CDR3 DNA: TGTGCCAGCAGCCTACCTCTCAGTGAGCAGTTCTTC; CDR3 protein: CASSLPLSEQFF
V gene: TRBV5-1; clone size: few; CDR3 length: 15; J gene: TRBJ2-3; D gene: .; CDR3 DNA: TGCGCCAGCAGCCCTGGCGTGTGGGGGCCAGATACGCAGTATTTT; CDR3 protein: CASSPGVWGPDTQYF
V gene: TRBV6-2/TRBV6-3; clone size: many; CDR3 length: 17; J gene: TRBJ2-6; D gene: .; CDR3 DNA: TGTGCCAGCAGTTCCTATAACAGGGCGCCCGGGGCCAACGTCCTGACTTTC; CDR3 protein: CASSSYNRAPGANVLTF
V gene: TRBV5-1; clone size: .; CDR3 length: 13; J gene: TRBJ2-5; D gene: .; CDR3 DNA: TGCGCCAGCAGAAGGTCGGGTGCAGAGACCCAGTACTTC; CDR3 protein: CASRRSGAETQYF
V gene: TRBV7-2; clone size: few; CDR3 length: 11; J gene: TRBJ2-7; D gene: .; CDR3 DNA: TGTGCCAGCAGCTTGGGGGTCCGGCAGTACTTC; CDR3 protein: CASSLGVRQYF
V gene: TRBV3-1; clone size: .; CDR3 length: 16; J gene: TRBJ2-7; D gene: TRBD2; CDR3 DNA: TGTGCCAGCAGCGAAGCGTCTCTAGCGGGGGCCTACGAGCAGTACTTC; CDR3 protein: CASSEASLAGAYEQYF
V gene: TRBV20-1; clone size: .; CDR3 length: 13; J gene: TRBJ2-7; D gene: TRBD1; CDR3 DNA: TGCAGTGCTAGTGACAGGGGAGTCTACGAGCAGTACTTC; CDR3 protein: CSASDRGVYEQYF
V gene: TRBV25-1; clone size: .; CDR3 length: 18; J gene: TRBJ2-3; D gene: .; CDR3 DNA: TGTGCCAGCAGTGCCAACCCCGGATTAAAAGGGGGCACAGATACGCAGTATTTT; CDR3 protein: CASSANPGLKGGTDTQYF
V gene: TRBV6-1; clone size: .; CDR3 length: 16; J gene: TRBJ2-1; D gene: TRBD1; CDR3 DNA: TGTGCCAGCAGTCCCCTGAGGGACAGGGTCTACAATGAGCAGTTCTTC; CDR3 protein: CASSPLRDRVYNEQFF
V gene: TRBV10-3; clone size: .; CDR3 length: 16; J gene: TRBJ2-3; D gene: .; CDR3 DNA: TGTGCCATCAGTGAGTCTGGGGGGTTACGCACAGATACGCAGTATTTT; CDR3 protein: CAISESGGLRTDTQYF
V gene: TRBV4-1; clone size: many; CDR3 length: 15; J gene: TRBJ2-7; D gene: .; CDR3 DNA: TGCGCCAGCAGCCAAGACCGGTATACTGGCTACGAGCAGTACTTC; CDR3 protein: CASSQDRYTGYEQYF
V gene: TRBV12-3/TRBV12-4; clone size: few; CDR3 length: 14; J gene: TRBJ1-1; D gene: .; CDR3 DNA: TGTGCCAGCACCCTTGGGGGGGGGTTGGCTGAAGCTTTCTTT; CDR3 protein: CASTLGGGLAEAFF
V gene: TRBV20-1; clone size: .; CDR3 length: 15; J gene: TRBJ2-1; D gene: TRBD2; CDR3 DNA: TGCAGTGCTAGAGATGAAGCTAGCGGGGGCAGTGAGCAGATCTTC; CDR3 protein: CSARDEASGGSEQIF
V gene: TRBV11-2; clone size: .; CDR3 length: 13; J gene: TRBJ1-5; D gene: .; CDR3 DNA: TGTGCCAGCAGCTCCTCAGCCTATCAGCCCCAGCATTTT; CDR3 protein: CASSSSAYQPQHF
V gene: TRBV3-1; clone size: .; CDR3 length: 15; J gene: TRBJ2-2; D gene: .; CDR3 DNA: TGTGCCAGCAGCCAAGTGGGCTCACCCACCGGGGAGCTGTTTTTT; CDR3 protein: CASSQVGSPTGELFF
V gene: TRBV5-5; clone size: .; CDR3 length: 12; J gene: TRBJ2-7; D gene: .; CDR3 DNA: TGTGCCAGCAGTCCCGGGATATCCGAGCAGTACTTC; CDR3 protein: CASSPGISEQYF
V gene: TRBV12-3/TRBV12-4; clone size: many; CDR3 length: 14; J gene: TRBJ2-1; D gene: .; CDR3 DNA: TGTGCCAGCAGTCCCTATCCGAACTACAATGAGCAGTTCTTC; CDR3 protein: CASSPYPNYNEQFF
V gene: TRBV4-1; clone size: .; CDR3 length: 16; J gene: TRBJ2-1; D gene: .; CDR3 DNA: TGCGCCAGCAGCCGAGGGGACGGTGGCTCCTACAATGAGCAGTTCTTC; CDR3 protein: CASSRGDGGSYNEQFF
V gene: TRBV20-1; clone size: many; CDR3 length: 15; J gene: TRBJ1-2; D gene: TRBD1; CDR3 DNA: TGCAGTGCTAGAGATCGGTCAGGGGGCGCGTATGGCTACACCTTC; CDR3 protein: CSARDRSGGAYGYTF
V gene: TRBV10-3; clone size: few; CDR3 length: 15; J gene: TRBJ2-1; D gene: TRBD1; CDR3 DNA: TGTGCCATCAGCCCAACAGGGGGCCCCTACAATGAGCAGTTCTTC; CDR3 protein: CAISPTGGPYNEQFF
V gene: TRBV9; clone size: many; CDR3 length: 16; J gene: TRBJ2-1; D gene: .; CDR3 DNA: TGTGCCAGCAGCGTAGCCGGGATGAGCTCCTACAATGAGCAGTTCTTC; CDR3 protein: CASSVAGMSSYNEQFF
V gene: TRBV7-3; clone size: few; CDR3 length: 17; J gene: TRBJ2-1; D gene: TRBD2; CDR3 DNA: TGTGCCAGCAGCTTAACCGGGACTAGCGGGATGGGCCATGAGCAGTTCTTC; CDR3 protein: CASSLTGTSGMGHEQFF
V gene: TRBV29-1; clone size: .; CDR3 length: 13; J gene: TRBJ2-5; D gene: TRBD1; CDR3 DNA: TGCAGCGGTTACGATCAGGGGGCCGGGACCCAGTACTTC; CDR3 protein: CSGYDQGAGTQYF
V gene: TRBV20-1; clone size: many; CDR3 length: 12; J gene: TRBJ2-7; D gene: TRBD1; CDR3 DNA: TGCAGTGCTAGAGGCGGACAGGGCGAGCAGTACTTC; CDR3 protein: CSARGGQGEQYF
V gene: TRBV3-1; clone size: few; CDR3 length: 14; J gene: TRBJ1-2; D gene: .; CDR3 DNA: TGTGCCAGCAGCCTCAGGGAAGCTAACTATGGCTACACCTTC; CDR3 protein: CASSLREANYGYTF
V gene: TRBV6-5; clone size: few; CDR3 length: 15; J gene: TRBJ2-7; D gene: .; CDR3 DNA: TGTGCCAGCAGTTATTATCCCGAACGCTCCTACGAGCAGTACTTC; CDR3 protein: CASSYYPERSYEQYF
V gene: TRBV4-2; clone size: many; CDR3 length: 19; J gene: TRBJ2-1; D gene: TRBD2; CDR3 DNA: TGTGCCAGCAGCCAAGATCTTTGGCCTAGCGGCGCGTCCTACAATGAGCAGTTCTTC; CDR3 protein: CASSQDLWPSGASYNEQFF
V gene: TRBV6-6; clone size: .; CDR3 length: 12; J gene: TRBJ2-7; D gene: TRBD2; CDR3 DNA: TGTGCCAGCCGTGCGGGAGAGGCCGAGCAGTACTTC; CDR3 protein: CASRAGEAEQYF
V gene: TRBV6-2/TRBV6-3; clone size: few; CDR3 length: 15; J gene: TRBJ2-3; D gene: .; CDR3 DNA: TGTGCCAGCAGTTCGATCCTAGTACTGACAGATACGCAGTATTTT; CDR3 protein: CASSSILVLTDTQYF
V gene: TRBV11-2; clone size: .; CDR3 length: 18; J gene: TRBJ2-6; D gene: .; CDR3 DNA: TGTGCCAGCAGCTTAGTTGCGCAGAGCCTCTCTGGGGCCAACGTCCTGACTTTC; CDR3 protein: CASSLVAQSLSGANVLTF
V gene: TRBV2; clone size: .; CDR3 length: 17; J gene: TRBJ2-3; D gene: .; CDR3 DNA: TGTGCCCGCTGCTCGAGATTGTGGGGCTCTAGCACAGATACGCAGTATTTT; CDR3 protein: CARCSRLWGSSTDTQYF
V gene: TRBV6-5; clone size: .; CDR3 length: 15; J gene: TRBJ2-1; D gene: .; CDR3 DNA: TGTGCCAGCAGTTCCCCAGGGGGGGCCTACAATGAGCAGTTCTTC; CDR3 protein: CASSSPGGAYNEQFF